A selection of T cell receptor beta chains follows, all from one sample in a study of blood T cell repertoires in COVID-19. The assay was immunoSEQ multiplex PCR, and TCRdb's table has in-frame clones only and misses some. This repertoire shows 130,000 or so clones, 85% to 90% found once; its top ten account for more than 1.5%. The sample was peripheral blood. The receptors originated from a woman aged 55-69 years with acute or convalescent COVID-19. CDR3s include the opening cysteine and the closing phenylalanine or tryptophan. The D gene is left open where the match is weak. Rows give clone size only sometimes, using once, few, many, or a class for an expanded clone.

V gene: TRBV5-6; J gene: TRBJ1-6; clone size: -; D gene: -; CDR3 protein: CASSLRGADSPLHF; CDR3 DNA: TGTGCCAGCAGCTTGCGGGGGGCGGATTCACCCCTCCACTTT
V gene: TRBV7-3; J gene: TRBJ2-1; clone size: -; D gene: TRBD2; CDR3 protein: CASSPAGGRNEQFF; CDR3 DNA: TGTGCCAGCAGCCCGGCGGGGGGGCGCAATGAGCAGTTCTTC
V gene: TRBV6-5; J gene: TRBJ2-7; clone size: few; D gene: -; CDR3 protein: CASRRDTSYEQYF; CDR3 DNA: TGTGCCAGCAGAAGGGACACATCCTACGAGCAGTACTTC
V gene: TRBV12-3/TRBV12-4; J gene: TRBJ2-7; clone size: -; D gene: -; CDR3 protein: CASSFGTPPEQYF; CDR3 DNA: TGTGCCAGCAGTTTTGGGACACCTCCCGAGCAGTACTTC
V gene: TRBV5-1; J gene: TRBJ1-3; clone size: -; D gene: -; CDR3 protein: CASSLAGHSGNTIYF; CDR3 DNA: TGCGCCAGCAGCTTGGCAGGGCACTCTGGAAACACCATATATTTT
V gene: TRBV5-6; J gene: TRBJ1-1; clone size: -; D gene: TRBD1; CDR3 protein: CASSAQTGLNTEAFF; CDR3 DNA: TGTGCCAGCAGCGCACAGACAGGGTTGAACACTGAAGCTTTCTTT
V gene: TRBV5-5; J gene: TRBJ1-5; clone size: -; D gene: -; CDR3 protein: CASSLLGQEPQHF; CDR3 DNA: TGTGCCAGCAGCTTGCTGGGTCAGGAGCCCCAGCATTTT
V gene: TRBV6-2/TRBV6-3; J gene: TRBJ1-5; clone size: -; D gene: -; CDR3 protein: CASSYTSGQPQHF; CDR3 DNA: TGTGCCAGCAGTTACACCTCGGGACAGCCCCAGCATTTT
V gene: TRBV5-1; J gene: TRBJ1-1; clone size: once; D gene: -; CDR3 protein: CASSLVEGMNTEAFF; CDR3 DNA: TGCGCCAGCAGCTTGGTTGAGGGTATGAACACTGAAGCTTTCTTT
V gene: TRBV6-5; J gene: TRBJ1-5; clone size: -; D gene: TRBD1; CDR3 protein: CASSSPDRGDQPQHF; CDR3 DNA: TGTGCCAGCAGTTCCCCGGACAGGGGGGATCAGCCCCAGCATTTT
V gene: TRBV18; J gene: TRBJ2-3; clone size: -; D gene: -; CDR3 protein: CASSVQVGGPGDTQYF; CDR3 DNA: TGTGCCAGCTCCGTCCAGGTCGGGGGGCCAGGAGATACGCAGTATTTT
V gene: TRBV5-1; J gene: TRBJ2-5; clone size: -; D gene: TRBD2; CDR3 protein: CASSLALASKTQYF; CDR3 DNA: TGCGCCAGCAGCTTGGCACTAGCGAGCAAGACCCAGTACTTC
V gene: TRBV7-2; J gene: TRBJ2-3; clone size: -; D gene: -; CDR3 protein: CASSRERGTDTQYF; CDR3 DNA: TGTGCCAGCAGCCGCGAGCGGGGCACAGATACGCAGTATTTT
V gene: TRBV18; J gene: TRBJ1-4; clone size: -; D gene: -; CDR3 protein: CASSSDKFGKLFF; CDR3 DNA: TGTGCCAGCTCATCGGACAAGTTCGGAAAACTGTTTTTT
V gene: TRBV19; J gene: TRBJ2-1; clone size: -; D gene: -; CDR3 protein: CASSARGSGGLSYNEQFF; CDR3 DNA: TGTGCCAGTAGCGCCCGCGGTTCCGGGGGGCTCTCCTACAATGAGCAGTTCTTC
V gene: TRBV5-1; J gene: TRBJ2-1; clone size: -; D gene: TRBD2; CDR3 protein: CASSFRTSGFGNEQFF; CDR3 DNA: TGCGCCAGCAGCTTCCGGACTAGCGGGTTCGGCAATGAGCAGTTCTTC
V gene: TRBV6-4; J gene: TRBJ1-2; clone size: -; D gene: -; CDR3 protein: CASSAGGDYGYTF; CDR3 DNA: TGTGCCAGCAGTGCAGGAGGGGACTATGGCTACACCTTC
V gene: TRBV2; J gene: TRBJ1-5; clone size: -; D gene: TRBD1; CDR3 protein: CASSDNGTGNQPQHF; CDR3 DNA: TGTGCCAGCAGTGATAACGGGACAGGGAACCAGCCCCAGCATTTT
V gene: TRBV10-1; J gene: TRBJ1-6; clone size: few; D gene: TRBD1; CDR3 protein: CASRFPTRTGTKPYNSPLHF; CDR3 DNA: TGCGCCAGCAGATTTCCGACCCGGACAGGGACAAAACCTTATAATTCACCCCTCCACTTT
V gene: TRBV5-4; J gene: TRBJ1-1; clone size: -; D gene: TRBD1; CDR3 protein: CASSWNRDRGNTEAFF; CDR3 DNA: TGTGCCAGCAGCTGGAACCGGGACAGGGGAAACACTGAAGCTTTCTTT
V gene: TRBV28; J gene: TRBJ2-1; clone size: -; D gene: TRBD2; CDR3 protein: CASSSILAGGEYNEQFF; CDR3 DNA: TGTGCCAGCAGTAGTATACTAGCGGGGGGGGAATACAATGAGCAGTTCTTC
V gene: TRBV19; J gene: TRBJ2-2; clone size: -; D gene: TRBD1; CDR3 protein: CASWDRGDTGELFF; CDR3 DNA: TGTGCCAGTTGGGACAGGGGAGACACCGGGGAGCTGTTTTTT
V gene: TRBV19; J gene: TRBJ2-5; clone size: -; D gene: -; CDR3 protein: CASSPQRGETQYF; CDR3 DNA: TGTGCCAGTAGTCCCCAACGGGGGGAGACCCAGTACTTC
V gene: TRBV18; J gene: TRBJ2-1; clone size: few; D gene: TRBD1; CDR3 protein: CASKPGWTGEGEQFF; CDR3 DNA: TGTGCCAGCAAACCAGGGTGGACAGGGGAAGGTGAGCAGTTCTTC
V gene: TRBV24-1; J gene: TRBJ1-4; clone size: -; D gene: TRBD1; CDR3 protein: CATRGTEYNEKLFF; CDR3 DNA: TGTGCCACCAGGGGGACAGAATATAATGAAAAACTGTTTTTT
V gene: TRBV20-1; J gene: TRBJ2-7; clone size: -; D gene: -; CDR3 protein: CSASSQEQYF; CDR3 DNA: TGCAGTGCTAGTTCGCAGGAGCAGTACTTC
V gene: TRBV19; J gene: TRBJ1-5; clone size: -; D gene: -; CDR3 protein: CASKSVGSNQPQHF; CDR3 DNA: TGTGCCAGTAAGTCGGTAGGGAGTAATCAGCCCCAGCATTTT
V gene: TRBV7-2; J gene: TRBJ1-2; clone size: -; D gene: -; CDR3 protein: CASSLEASNYGYTF; CDR3 DNA: TGTGCCAGCAGCTTAGAAGCTAGTAACTATGGCTACACCTTC
V gene: TRBV7-2; J gene: TRBJ1-6; clone size: -; D gene: TRBD1; CDR3 protein: CASSPRGQALNSPLHF; CDR3 DNA: TGTGCCAGCAGCCCCCGGGGACAGGCCCTGAATTCACCCCTCCACTTT
V gene: TRBV2; J gene: TRBJ2-2; clone size: -; D gene: -; CDR3 protein: CASTPNRDTGELFF; CDR3 DNA: TGTGCCAGCACCCCAAACAGAGACACCGGGGAGCTGTTTTTT
V gene: TRBV30; J gene: TRBJ1-6; clone size: -; D gene: -; CDR3 protein: CAWSLSSYNSPLHF; CDR3 DNA: TGTGCCTGGAGTCTTAGCTCCTATAATTCACCCCTCCACTTT
V gene: TRBV7-2; J gene: TRBJ1-2; clone size: -; D gene: TRBD1; CDR3 protein: CASSFRTGAANYGYTF; CDR3 DNA: TGTGCCAGCAGCTTTCGGACAGGGGCGGCTAACTATGGCTACACCTTC
V gene: TRBV5-1; J gene: TRBJ2-2; clone size: -; D gene: TRBD2; CDR3 protein: CASSSRTSGGAGELFF; CDR3 DNA: TGCGCCAGCAGCTCCCGGACTAGCGGGGGGGCGGGGGAGCTGTTTTTT
V gene: TRBV2; J gene: TRBJ2-4; clone size: -; D gene: -; CDR3 protein: CASRGTTLAKNIQYF; CDR3 DNA: TGTGCCAGCAGGGGGACAACGCTAGCCAAAAACATTCAGTACTTC
V gene: TRBV9; J gene: TRBJ2-7; clone size: once; D gene: -; CDR3 protein: CASSPRQVSEQYF; CDR3 DNA: TGTGCCAGCAGCCCAAGACAGGTTTCCGAGCAGTACTTC
V gene: TRBV7-9; J gene: TRBJ1-1; clone size: once; D gene: -; CDR3 protein: CASSPDSVEAFF; CDR3 DNA: TGTGCCAGCAGCCCGGACAGCGTTGAAGCTTTCTTT
V gene: TRBV7-3; J gene: TRBJ2-5; clone size: -; D gene: -; CDR3 protein: CASTWTAQETQYF; CDR3 DNA: TGTGCCAGCACCTGGACAGCCCAAGAGACCCAGTACTTC
V gene: TRBV5-1; J gene: TRBJ1-5; clone size: -; D gene: -; CDR3 protein: CASSPTDSNQPQHF; CDR3 DNA: TGCGCCAGCAGCCCCACTGATAGCAATCAGCCCCAGCATTTT
V gene: TRBV2; J gene: TRBJ1-1; clone size: -; D gene: -; CDR3 protein: CASLTVMNTEAFF; CDR3 DNA: TGTGCCAGCTTGACAGTTATGAACACTGAAGCTTTCTTT
V gene: TRBV7-3; J gene: TRBJ2-1; clone size: -; D gene: -; CDR3 protein: CASSLTGRRANDNEQFF; CDR3 DNA: TGTGCCAGCAGCTTAACAGGGCGGCGGGCCAATGACAATGAGCAGTTCTTC
V gene: TRBV28; J gene: TRBJ1-1; clone size: -; D gene: -; CDR3 protein: CASTLGGRRNTEAFF; CDR3 DNA: TGTGCCAGCACCCTTGGTGGCCGGAGGAACACTGAAGCTTTCTTT
V gene: TRBV6-5; J gene: TRBJ2-1; clone size: -; D gene: TRBD2; CDR3 protein: CASTISGGAQFF; CDR3 DNA: TGTGCCAGCACTATTAGCGGGGGCGCTCAGTTCTTC
V gene: TRBV3-1/TRBV3-2; J gene: TRBJ2-7; clone size: once; D gene: -; CDR3 protein: CASSQDRGTNLFSYEQYF; CDR3 DNA: TGTGCCAGCAGCCAAGATAGGGGTACAAACCTATTCTCCTACGAGCAGTACTTC
V gene: TRBV27; J gene: TRBJ2-7; clone size: -; D gene: -; CDR3 protein: CASSLSTETGRQYF; CDR3 DNA: TGTGCCAGCAGTTTAAGTACGGAAACAGGGAGGCAGTACTTC
V gene: TRBV7-2; J gene: TRBJ2-3; clone size: -; D gene: -; CDR3 protein: CASSSTSSTDTQYF; CDR3 DNA: TGTGCCAGCAGCTCAACTAGCAGCACAGATACGCAGTATTTT